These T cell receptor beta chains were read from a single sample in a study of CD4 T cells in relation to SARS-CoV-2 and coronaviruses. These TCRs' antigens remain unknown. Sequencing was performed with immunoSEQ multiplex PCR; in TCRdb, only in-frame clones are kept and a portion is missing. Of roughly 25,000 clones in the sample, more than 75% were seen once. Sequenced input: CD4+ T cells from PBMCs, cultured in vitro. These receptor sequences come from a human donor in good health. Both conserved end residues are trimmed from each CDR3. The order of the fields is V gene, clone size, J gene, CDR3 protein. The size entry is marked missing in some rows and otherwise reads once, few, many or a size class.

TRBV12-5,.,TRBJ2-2,ASGLVPEGSRELF
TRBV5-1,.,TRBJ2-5,ASSLAGPVGETQY
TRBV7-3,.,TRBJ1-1,ASSSGTALNEAF
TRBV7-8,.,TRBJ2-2,ASSLSDRGSTGELF
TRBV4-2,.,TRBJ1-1,ASSQPDREGTEAF
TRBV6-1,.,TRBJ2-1,ASSEARTSGKNEQF
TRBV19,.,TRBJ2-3,ASSTRQGGGTDTQY
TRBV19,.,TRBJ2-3,ASRGERSADTQY
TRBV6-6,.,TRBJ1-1,ASSSNGNTEAF
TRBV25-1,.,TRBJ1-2,ASSEYTGRVV
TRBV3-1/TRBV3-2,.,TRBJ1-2,ASSIRQGANYGYT
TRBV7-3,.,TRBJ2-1,ASSPGTSNEQF
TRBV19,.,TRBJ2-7,ASSGQFSASYEQY
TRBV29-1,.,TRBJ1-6,SVKLGDSPLH
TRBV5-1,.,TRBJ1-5,ASSLAGDSNQPQH
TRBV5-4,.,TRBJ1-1,ASSPGGPGRNTEAF
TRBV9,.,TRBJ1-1,ASKSGSTEAF
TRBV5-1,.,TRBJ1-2,ASSLGIGSRGYGYT
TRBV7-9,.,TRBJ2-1,ASSRTEF
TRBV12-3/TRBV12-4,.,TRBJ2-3,ASSLTDTQY
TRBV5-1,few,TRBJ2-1,ASSLGDRMYNEQF
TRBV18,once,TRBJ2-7,ASSPQGGFLNSYEQY
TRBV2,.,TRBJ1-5,ASTGDGDQPQH
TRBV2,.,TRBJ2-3,ASSVGGRPDTQY
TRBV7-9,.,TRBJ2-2,ASSTYRGVVATGELF
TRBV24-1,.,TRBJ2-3,ATSAPSGSTDTQY
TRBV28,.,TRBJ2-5,ASSLRDRVQETQY
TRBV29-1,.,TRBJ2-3,SVCWGGDTQY
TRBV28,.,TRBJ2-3,ASSLQGADTQY
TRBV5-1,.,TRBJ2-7,ASSLALAGGPYEQY
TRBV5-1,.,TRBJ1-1,ASSLAGTLNTEAF
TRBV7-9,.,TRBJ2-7,ASTTTGSEQY
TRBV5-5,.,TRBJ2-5,ASSPEWGEETQY
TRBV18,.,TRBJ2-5,ASSPGTGEEVETQY
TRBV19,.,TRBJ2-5,ASSMGSRDGETQY
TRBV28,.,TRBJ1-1,ASSSVTLNTEAF
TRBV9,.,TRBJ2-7,ASSVGLEETEQY
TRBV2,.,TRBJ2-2,ASRTGANTGELF
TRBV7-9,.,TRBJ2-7,ASSGRTSSSEQY
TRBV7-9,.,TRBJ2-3,ASSISGGGDTQY